This T cell receptor beta chain was sequenced during a study of a mutant IDH1 vaccine in newly diagnosed glioma. Findings of the study overall: Patients mounted vaccine-induced immune responses in approximately 93% of cases. Pseudoprogression looked unconnected to shifts in top peripheral T cell clonotypes.

Details on this clone: Its antigen is still unknown.

Noted time point: baseline, week 1 (first vaccination visit). Documented treatment: pre-vaccination baseline after standard-of-care therapy. Each of the donors came in with new WHO grade 3 or 4 astrocytomas that were IDH1-mutant and ATRX-lost. Measured with immunoSEQ multiplex PCR; TCRdb has only the in-frame clones, and not every one. The sample carries about 51,000 clones, 60% to 85% recorded once. This CDR3 is built from 14 residues. Germline lookup yields CDR1 SGHTA and CDR2 FQGNSA. Trimming pared 5 bases from V and 6 bases from J, leaving 16 bases between. The input for sequencing was PBMCs, taken from a glioma patient treated with radiotherapy, temozolomide or both. This receptor was taken from a middle-aged woman with glioma. This chain links TRBV7-2 with TRBJ1-1; D possibly corresponds to TRBD1 (5 bases). The CDR3 DNA is TGTGCCAGCAGCCCTACGAGGTGGGGCCCTGAAGCTTTCTTT. Translated: CASSPTRWGPEAFF. The entire variable domain, with the rest obtained from reference TRBV7-2 and TRBJ1-1, is as follows: GAGVSQSPSNKVTEKGKDVELRCDPISGHTALYWYRQSLGQGLEFLIYFQGNSAPDKSGLPSDRFSAERTGGSVSTLTIQRTQQEDSAVYLCASSPTRWGPEAFFGQGTRLTVV.